This TCR beta chain was recovered during a study of blood T cell repertoires in COVID-19. Study-wide context: Sites across the United States, Italy and Spain contributed samples from acute and convalescent COVID-19.

CDR1 is SGHNT, CDR2 YYREEE, per germline (reference sequence). The V end lost 4 bases, the J end lost 4 bases, and 9 bases lay between the germline ends. The CDR3 runs 13 residues. The study recruited people aged about 18 to 89 years across some 23 US areas. Assay used: immunoSEQ multiplex PCR; TCRdb lists only in-frame clones, some missing. The sample has 150,000 to 200,000 clones, approximately 82% seen once. The TCR sequence derives from a woman aged 45-65 years who had recovered from COVID-19. Sequenced sample: PBMCs or T cells enriched from blood (not recorded which). This chain joins TRBV5-4 and TRBJ1-3, with D unclear. The CDR3 DNA is TGTGCCAGCAGCCCCGGTTCGGGAAACACCATATATTTT. Encoded protein: CASSPGSGNTIYF.